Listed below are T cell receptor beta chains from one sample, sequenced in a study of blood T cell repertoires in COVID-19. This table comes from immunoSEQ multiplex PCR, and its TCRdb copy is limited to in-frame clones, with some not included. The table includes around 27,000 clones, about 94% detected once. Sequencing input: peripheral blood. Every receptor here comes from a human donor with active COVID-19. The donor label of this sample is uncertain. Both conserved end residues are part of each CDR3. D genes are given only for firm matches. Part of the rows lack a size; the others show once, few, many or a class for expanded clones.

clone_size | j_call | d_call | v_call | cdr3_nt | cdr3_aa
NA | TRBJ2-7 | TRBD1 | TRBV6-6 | TGTGCCAGCAGTAAAGGACAGGGAGTGGCCGAGCAGTACTTC | CASSKGQGVAEQYF
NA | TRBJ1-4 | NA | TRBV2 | TGTGCCAGCAAAAGGGGAGGGGCGGGCGAAAAACTGTTTTTT | CASKRGGAGEKLFF
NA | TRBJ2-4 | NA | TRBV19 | TGTGCCAGTACCCCTCGACCAGGGCCCAAAAACATTCAGTACTTC | CASTPRPGPKNIQYF
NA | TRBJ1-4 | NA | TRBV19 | TGTGCCAGTAGTATAGGCCACAGGGTGGGAGCGACTAATGAAAAACTGTTTTTT | CASSIGHRVGATNEKLFF
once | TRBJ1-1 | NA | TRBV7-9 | TGTGCCAGCAGTGACCGGGGTGGCACTGAAGCTTTCTTT | CASSDRGGTEAFF
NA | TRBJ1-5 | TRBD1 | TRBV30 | TGTGCCTGGAGTGTACAGGGACAGATTAATCAGCCCCAGCATTTT | CAWSVQGQINQPQHF
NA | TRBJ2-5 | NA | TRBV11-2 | TGTGCCAGCAGCTCCTCACTTCAAGAGACCCAGTACTTC | CASSSSLQETQYF
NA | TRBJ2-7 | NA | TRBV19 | TGTGCCAGTAGTAGTCACTCCTACGAGCAGTACTTC | CASSSHSYEQYF
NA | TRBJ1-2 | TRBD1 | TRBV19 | TGTGCCAGTAGTATTTCGGGACAGGGACGTTATGGCTACACCTTC | CASSISGQGRYGYTF
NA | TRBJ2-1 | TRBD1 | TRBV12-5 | TGTGCTAGTGGGGCCGGGACAGTCGACAATGAGCAGTTCTTC | CASGAGTVDNEQFF
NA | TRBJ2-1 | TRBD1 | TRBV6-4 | TGTGCCAGCAGTGACTTACCGGGACAGGGTAACAATGAGCAGTTCTTC | CASSDLPGQGNNEQFF
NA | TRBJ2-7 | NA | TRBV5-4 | TGTGCCAGCAGCACAGGTGGGGCCTCAAGCTCCTACGAGCAGTACTTC | CASSTGGASSSYEQYF
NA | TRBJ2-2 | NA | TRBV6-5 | TGTGCCAGCACCCGAGGTTCGAACACCGGGGAGCTGTTTTTT | CASTRGSNTGELFF
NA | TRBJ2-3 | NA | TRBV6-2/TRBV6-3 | TGTGCCAGCAGCCCAGGGCAGGGTGGTGCAGATACGCAGTATTTT | CASSPGQGGADTQYF
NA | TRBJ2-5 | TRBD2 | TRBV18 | TGTGCCAGCTCACCACGCCTAGCGGGATTGAGTCGAGAGACCCAGTACTTC | CASSPRLAGLSRETQYF
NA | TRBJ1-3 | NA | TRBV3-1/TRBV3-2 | TGTGCCAGCAGCCGGCGGGGAGGAATGAGGGGTGTTGGAAACACCATATATTTT | CASSRRGGMRGVGNTIYF
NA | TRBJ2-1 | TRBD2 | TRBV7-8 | TGTGCCAGCAGCTTAGCTTCTAGCGGGAGCTACAATGAGCAGTTCTTC | CASSLASSGSYNEQFF
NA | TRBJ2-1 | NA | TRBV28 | TGTGCCAGCAGTTTGCCAGGACTAACTGAGCAGTTCTTC | CASSLPGLTEQFF
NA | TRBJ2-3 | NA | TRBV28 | TGTGCCAGCAGTTTCCCGGAGTTGCCCTACACAGATACGCAGTATTTT | CASSFPELPYTDTQYF
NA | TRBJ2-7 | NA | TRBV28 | TGTGCCAGCAGAGCCCAAGGGAGAGCCTACGAGCAGTACTTC | CASRAQGRAYEQYF
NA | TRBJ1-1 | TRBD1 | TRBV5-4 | TGTGCCAGCAGCTTGGGACGACAGGGGGGCACTGAAGCTTTCTTT | CASSLGRQGGTEAFF
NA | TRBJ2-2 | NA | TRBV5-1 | TGCGCCAGCTCGGCGGGCCAGGGAGGCACCGGGGAGCTGTTTTTT | CASSAGQGGTGELFF
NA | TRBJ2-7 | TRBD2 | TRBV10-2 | TGCGCCAGCAGTGGGGTCCCGGGACTAGCGGGGAAGTACGAGCAGTACTTC | CASSGVPGLAGKYEQYF
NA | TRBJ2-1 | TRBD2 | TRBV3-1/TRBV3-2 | TGTGCCAGCAGCAGGGGACTAGCGGGAGTGATTGAGCAGTTCTTC | CASSRGLAGVIEQFF
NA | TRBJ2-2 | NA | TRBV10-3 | TGTGCCATCAGTGAGTCGAGGGGACTCGCAAACACCGGGGAGCTGTTTTTT | CAISESRGLANTGELFF
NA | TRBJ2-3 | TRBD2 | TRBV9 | TGTGCCAGCAGCGTAGGCCTGCGGGGGGGCACAGATACGCAGTATTTT | CASSVGLRGGTDTQYF
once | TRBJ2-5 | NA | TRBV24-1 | TGTGCCACCAGTGATTTGTATGTACAAGAGACCCAGTACTTC | CATSDLYVQETQYF
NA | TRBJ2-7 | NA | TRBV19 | TGTGCCAGTAGTATAGCGGCAGGCACTTTTTCCTCCTACGAGCAGTACTTC | CASSIAAGTFSSYEQYF
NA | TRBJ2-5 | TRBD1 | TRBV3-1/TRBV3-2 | TGTGCCAGCAGCCAAGGTGGGACAGGGAGTCAAGAGACCCAGTACTTC | CASSQGGTGSQETQYF
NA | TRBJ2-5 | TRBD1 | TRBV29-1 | TGCAGCGTTGAAGATCGGAGGATTTGGACAGGGTCCGAGACCCAGTACTTC | CSVEDRRIWTGSETQYF
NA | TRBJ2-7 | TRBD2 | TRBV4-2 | TGTGCCAGCAGCCCGTTAGCGGGAGTCCACGAGCAGTACTTC | CASSPLAGVHEQYF
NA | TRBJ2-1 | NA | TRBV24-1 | TGTGCCACCAGTGATTTCGGGTTTCGCGGGAATCGAATGAATGAGCAGTTCTTC | CATSDFGFRGNRMNEQFF
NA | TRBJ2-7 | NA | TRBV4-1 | TGCGCCAGCAGCCAAGCCCCCGACGAGCAGTACTTC | CASSQAPDEQYF
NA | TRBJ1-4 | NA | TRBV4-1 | TGCGCCAGCAGCCCAGTAGCGGGGAAGAGAGCAACTAATGAAAAACTGTTTTTT | CASSPVAGKRATNEKLFF
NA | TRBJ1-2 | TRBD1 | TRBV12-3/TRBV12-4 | TGTGCCAGCAGAACTACAGGGGACTATGGCTACACCTTC | CASRTTGDYGYTF
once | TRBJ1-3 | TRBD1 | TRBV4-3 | TGCGCCAGCAGCCAGGACAGGGGGGTGGCAAACACCATATATTTT | CASSQDRGVANTIYF
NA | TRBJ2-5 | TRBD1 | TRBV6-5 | TGTGCCAGCAGTTACGACAGGGTGTCACAGACCCAGTACTTC | CASSYDRVSQTQYF
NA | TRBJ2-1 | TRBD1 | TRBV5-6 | TGTGCCAGCAGCCACAAGGGACAGTACTACAATGAGCAGTTCTTC | CASSHKGQYYNEQFF